The 12 T cell receptor beta chains in this list originate from one sample, sequenced in a study of STAT3 mutations in large granular lymphocyte leukemia. Notes on the study in general: Every T-LGLL patient had at least one immunodominant TCRbeta clonotype.

Sequencing was performed with immunoSEQ multiplex PCR; in TCRdb, only in-frame clones are kept and a portion is missing. The table lists over 25,000 clones, 65% to 80% of them singletons. No cognate antigen is known for these TCRs. The sequenced sample consisted of peripheral blood mononuclear cells. All receptors come from a woman in her forties or fifties with T-cell large granular lymphocyte leukemia. Some clones in this sample may be carry-over from other donors' samples.

The chain carries TRBV6-1 and TRBJ1-5, with TRBD1 matching over 8 bases. Trimming removed 6 bases from V and 3 bases from J; junction bases left unmatched: 7. The CDR3 sequence is 15 residues long. Per germline, CDR1 MNHNS and CDR2 SASEGT. CDR3 coding DNA: TGTGCCAGCAGAGAACCGACAGGGGTCAATCAGCCCCAGCATTTT. Its translation: CASREPTGVNQPQHF.

The chain carries TRBV18 and TRBJ1-2; D gene ambiguous. The V gene lost 2 bases and the J gene lost 1 base, with 23 bases spanning the gap. Germline assignment: CDR1 KGHSH and CDR2 LQKENI. The CDR3 is made up of 19 amino acids. This chain's CDR3 is CASSPFDDEQRSYNYGYTF. The CDR3, as DNA: TGTGCCAGCTCACCATTTGATGACGAGCAGAGGTCCTATAACTATGGCTACACCTTC.

CDR3 DNA sequence: TGTGCCAGCAGAACCACCCGCGGGCCGAACACTGAAGCTTTCTTT. The encoded protein is CASRTTRGPNTEAFF. The chain uses TRBV6-5 and TRBJ1-1; D call uncertain. CDR3 size: 15 residues. From germline, CDR1 is MNHEY and CDR2 SVGAGI. Trimming left V 6 bases short and J 1 base short, with 15 bases between.

The rearrangement links TRBV6-5 to TRBJ2-3; D uncertain. Looked up from germline, CDR1 is MNHEY and CDR2 is SVGAGI. Trimming took off 2 bases at V and 0 bases at J, with 12 bases between the two ends. The CDR3 is 16 amino acids. As DNA, the CDR3 is TGTGCCAGCAGTTACATTAGGCCTGTTAGCACAGATACGCAGTATTTT. Its translation is CASSYIRPVSTDTQYF.

The chain employs TRBV7-2 and TRBJ1-2; 7 bases match TRBD1. The germline V gene encodes CDR1 SGHTA and CDR2 FQGNSA. The CDR3 length is 15 residues. The ends lost 5 bases at V and 4 bases at J; junction bases unmatched: 10. CDR3 region: CASSRDRGRGYGYTF. Written as DNA, the CDR3 is TGTGCCAGCAGCCGTGATAGGGGGCGCGGCTATGGCTACACCTTC.

Comment on this clone: The sample holds other DNA sequences that translate to the same CDR3. The rearrangement joins TRBV28 to TRBJ1-2; D remains unclear. CDR3 length: 11 amino acids. The V end lost 5 bases, the J end lost 5 bases, and 6 bases lay between the germline ends. CDR1 and CDR2 from the germline V gene are MDHEN and SYDVKM. The CDR3: CASSHRYGYTF. The CDR3 DNA sequence: TGTGCCAGCAGTCATCGATATGGCTACACCTTC.

The chain recombines TRBV30 with TRBJ1-1, with D tentatively TRBD1 (5 bases). The V gene lost 0 bases and the J gene lost 0 bases, with 14 bases spanning the gap. The CDR3 extends over 16 amino acids. CDR1 GTSNPN and CDR2 SVGIG come from the germline V gene (reference sequence). CDR3 protein: CAWSVDPRRVNTEAFF. The CDR3 DNA follows: TGTGCCTGGAGTGTTGACCCCCGCAGGGTGAACACTGAAGCTTTCTTT.

This clone has just a few counts. The CDR3 spells CSVEAGVRDTQYF. CDR3 bases: TGCAGCGTTGAAGCTGGGGTCAGGGATACGCAGTATTTT. This sequence joins TRBV29-1 and TRBJ2-3; D gene uncertain. Germline V gene data show CDR1 as SQVTM and CDR2 as ANQGSEA. Trimming removed 1 base from V and 6 bases from J, with 11 bases in between. The CDR3 runs to 13 residues.

The chain is built from TRBV5-5 and TRBJ1-2, with D possibly being TRBD1 (6 bases). The CDR3 length is 14 residues. The ends were cut back, 4 bases at V and 5 bases at J, with 15 bases in the middle. Germline V CDR1 and CDR2: SGHKS, YYEKEE (reference sequence). CDR3 sequence reads: CASSLAGAGYGYTF. As DNA, the CDR3 is TGTGCCAGCAGCCTGGCGGGGGCGGGGTATGGCTACACCTTC.

The V and J genes are TRBV5-4 and TRBJ2-7; 7 bases line up with TRBD2. The CDR3 spans 14 residues. Germline CDR1 and CDR2: SGHNT and YYREEE (reference sequence). The V and J ends lost 1 base and 6 bases, in that order; junction bases with no gene match: 7. Here the CDR3 reads CASSLRAGVGEQYF. CDR3 nucleotides: TGTGCCAGCAGCTTGCGGGCGGGAGTAGGCGAGCAGTACTTC.

This clone has a handful of counts. J is TRBJ1-2 and V is TRBV2; TRBD1 is a possible D gene (5 bases). The germline gives CDR1 SNHLY, CDR2 FYNNEI. The CDR3 is 16 amino acids. The V end was cut by 1 base, the J end by 3 bases, with 15 bases between. CDR3 nucleotide sequence: TGTGCCAGCAGTGAAGTAGAGTGGGGCGCGGACTATGGCTACACCTTC. It codes for CASSEVEWGADYGYTF.

The chain recombines TRBV7-2 with TRBJ2-7; 14 bases align to TRBD2. Germline values: CDR1 SGHTA, CDR2 FQGNSA. The CDR3 runs to 16 residues. V lost 5 bases and J lost 6; bases outside the gene matches: 9. The CDR3: CASSPHQGLAGVEQYF. The CDR3 bases are TGTGCCAGCAGCCCCCACCAGGGACTAGCGGGAGTCGAGCAGTACTTC.